This record looks at one TCR beta chain sequence and its context. The antigen this receptor binds is unknown. No much larger clone exists at a distance of one base, and base qualities are not known. These data belong to a study of OX40 agonist ivuxolimab in advanced cancers. Looking at the study overall: Ivuxolimab was an agonistic, fully human IgG2 monoclonal antibody directed against OX40 (CD134), a costimulatory receptor. A male proportion of 75% to 85% and a mean age of approximately 61 years, ranging from 23 to 79, were recorded for the dose-escalation cohort. Of the approximately 50 dose-escalation patients, hepatocellular carcinoma was present in approximately 20, melanoma in roughly 15, renal cell carcinoma in 9 and head and neck cancer in 9. The purpose of peripheral TCRbeta sequencing was to test whether ivuxolimab changed TCR sequence diversity and led to clonal T-cell expansion. Partial responses occurred in three dose-escalation patients: two with cutaneous melanoma and one with hepatocellular carcinoma. The paper describes the monotherapy dose-escalation part (N ≈ 51 patients) of the phase I trial of ivuxolimab. Patients were allowed to have had prior anti-PD-1, anti-PD-L1 or anti-CTLA-4 therapy, and around 43% of the dose-escalation patients had been treated with checkpoint inhibitors. Intravenous ivuxolimab was administered to patients every 2 weeks at six dose levels: 0.01, 0.1, 0.3, 1.5, 3 and 10 mg/kg. On the study overall, not on this receptor specifically: After ivuxolimab, more expanded clones were found on average in CD8+ T cells than in CD4+ T cells. The antigen specificity of the peripheral T cells that underwent clonal expansion was not determined. In partial responders in the 0.1-3.0 mg/kg groups, normalized peripheral clonal expansion was found to be among the lowest, especially among CD8+ T cells. Low levels of normalized T-cell clonal expansion were also shown by some nonresponding patients. At doses of 0.1 to 3.0 mg/kg, clonal expansion of both CD4+ and CD8+ blood T cells was observed from baseline to week 6.

To sequence the TCRbeta CDR3 region, genomic DNA was isolated from the sorted cells. The immunoSEQ Assay was used to sequence the TCRbeta CDR3 regions. As stored in TCRdb, this immuneACCESS dataset retains in-frame rearrangements with V and J assigned. A fraction of the clones does not appear; measured against another copy, unresolved V genes explain less than half of the discrepancy, and the remainder lacks a known reason. The sample includes around 60,000 clones, with 84% observed a single time. The ten top clones hold roughly 1.9% of the sample. CDR1 is given as SGHRS and CDR2 as YFSETQ, both from the germline V gene. From the cysteine through the phenylalanine, the CDR3 covers 13 amino acids. Only the CDR3 region is kept as DNA, spanning 39 bases read in frame from base 1. Compared with germline, V lacks 4 bases and J lacks 7 bases; bases without a gene match: 7. Patients with autoimmune disease history or receiving systemic immunosuppression were excluded from the trial. Peripheral blood for TCR sequencing was collected from all dose cohorts at baseline, on cycle 4 day 1, and on cycle 7 day 1. The samples were drawn from a first-in-human, open-label, multicenter phase I dose-escalation trial of ivuxolimab. Adults with locally advanced or metastatic melanoma, renal cell, hepatocellular, or head and neck squamous cell carcinoma were enrolled in the trial. Before TCR sequencing, CD4+ T cells and CD8+ T cells from peripheral blood were sorted into separate populations.

The material sequenced was CD4+ or CD8+ T cells sorted from blood, taken in a trial of the OX40 agonist ivuxolimab. The rearranged segments are TRBV5-1 and TRBJ2-7; the central 8 bases match TRBD1. This receptor was identified in an adult with an advanced solid tumor such as melanoma, head and neck, liver or kidney cancer. The CDR3 here reads CASSSRTGSEQYF. The nucleotide sequence is given as TGCGCCAGCAGCAGCCGGACAGGGTCAGAGCAGTACTTC.